This TCR beta chain was sequenced during a study of T cell responses to AZD1222 COVID-19 vaccine. Points from the study as a whole: The reported proportion of spike-specific TCRs targeting unmutated variant regions was nearly half. Across the whole spike, CD4 TCRs peaked at regions 160-218 and 743-854. Elevations in Spike-specific TCR breadth and depth followed administration of two AZD1222 doses.

Assay used: immunoSEQ multiplex PCR; TCRdb lists only in-frame clones, some missing. The sample has about 120,000 clones, 70% to 90% seen once. Turning to this clone: Its antigen is currently unknown.

The sequence was obtained from an adult in good health. The source material was peripheral blood, sampled on day 0 of MenACWY control vaccination.

The CDR3 sequence: CASSDGRGGTYEQYF. In nucleotides, the CDR3 is TGTGCCAGCAGCGACGGCCGGGGGGGAACCTACGAGCAGTACTTC. The chain joins TRBV4-2 to TRBJ2-7; 8 bases line up with TRBD2. The CDR3 totals 15 residues. Per germline, CDR1 LGHNA and CDR2 YNFKEQ. After removal of 5 bases from V and 2 bases from J, the junction contained 8 bases not matched to a gene.